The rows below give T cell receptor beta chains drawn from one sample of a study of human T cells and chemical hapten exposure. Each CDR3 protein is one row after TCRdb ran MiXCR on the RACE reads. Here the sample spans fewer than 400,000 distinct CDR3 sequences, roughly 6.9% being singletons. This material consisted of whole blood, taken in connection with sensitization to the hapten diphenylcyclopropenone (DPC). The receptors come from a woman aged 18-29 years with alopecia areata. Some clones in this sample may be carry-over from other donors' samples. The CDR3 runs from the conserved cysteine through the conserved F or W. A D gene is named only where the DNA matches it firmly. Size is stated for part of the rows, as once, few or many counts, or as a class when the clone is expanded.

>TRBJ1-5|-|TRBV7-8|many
TGTGCCAGCAGCCAGTCAGCTTATAGCAATCAGCCCCAGCATTTT
CASSQSAYSNQPQHF
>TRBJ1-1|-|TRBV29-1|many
TGCAGCGTTTCCAACGCCCGGCGGAGGGAAGCTTTCTTT
CSVSNARRREAFF
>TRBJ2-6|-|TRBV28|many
TGTGCCAGCAATGGAAACTCTGGGGCCAACGTCCTGACTTTC
CASNGNSGANVLTF
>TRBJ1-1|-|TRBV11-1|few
TGTGCCAGCAGCTCTGGCGTTCCGGGCCGGGGGATAAGACGAGCTTTCTTT
CASSSGVPGRGIRRAFF
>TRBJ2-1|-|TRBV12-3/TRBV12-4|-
TGTGCCAGCAGTCCAGACAGAACCTCCTACAATGAGCAGTTCTTC
CASSPDRTSYNEQFF
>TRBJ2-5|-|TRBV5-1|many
TGCGCCAGCGGTTCCGGCGAGTTTCGTAATGCGCCGACAAGAGGAGGGTACTTC
CASGSGEFRNAPTRGGYF
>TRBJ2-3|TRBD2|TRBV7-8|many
TGTGCCAGCAGCTTAGGCGGGGGGGCCAGCACAGATACGCAGTATTTT
CASSLGGGASTDTQYF
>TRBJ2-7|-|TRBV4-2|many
TGTGCCAGCAGCACCGGCGGCGTGGTGCAGTACTTC
CASSTGGVVQYF
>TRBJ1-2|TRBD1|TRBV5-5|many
TGTGCCAGCAGCTATGACAGGGACTATGGCTACACCTTC
CASSYDRDYGYTF
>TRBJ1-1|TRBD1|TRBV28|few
TGTGCCAGACCACGACAGGGGTTGAACACTGAAGCTTTCTTT
CARPRQGLNTEAFF
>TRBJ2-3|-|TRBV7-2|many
TGTGCCAGCAGCTTACGAGGACAGCTCACAGATACGCAGTATTTT
CASSLRGQLTDTQYF
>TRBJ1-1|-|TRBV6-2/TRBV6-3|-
TGTGCCAGCAGTTCAGCATTTTTGAACACTGAAGCTTTCTTT
CASSSAFLNTEAFF
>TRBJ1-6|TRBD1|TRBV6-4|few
TGTGCCAGCAGAAGATCGACGACAGGGGGCTATGATTCACCCCTCCACTTT
CASRRSTTGGYDSPLHF
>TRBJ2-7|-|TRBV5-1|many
TGCGCCAGCAGCTTGGCGGCAGGGGAAGCCCACGAGCAGTACTTC
CASSLAAGEAHEQYF
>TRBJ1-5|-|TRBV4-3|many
TGCGCCAGCAGCCAAACCAGGGAGGTTTCGCCCCAGCATTTT
CASSQTREVSPQHF
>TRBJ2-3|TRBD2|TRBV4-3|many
TGCGCCAGCAGCCTACTGACTAGCGGGGTCACAGATACGCAGTATTTT
CASSLLTSGVTDTQYF
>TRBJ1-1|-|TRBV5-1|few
TGCGCCAGCAGCCCGGGGGCTCTGGGGACTGAAGCTTTCTTT
CASSPGALGTEAFF
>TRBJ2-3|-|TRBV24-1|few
TGTGCCACCAGCCGGGACGGTAAATGGTATTTT
CATSRDGKWYF
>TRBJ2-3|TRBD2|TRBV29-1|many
TGCAGCGTGAGAGTAGCGGGGGGGCCAGATACGCAGTATTTT
CSVRVAGGPDTQYF
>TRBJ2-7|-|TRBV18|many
TGTGCCAGCTCACCTCCCCGGGGTTACGAGCAGTACTTC
CASSPPRGYEQYF
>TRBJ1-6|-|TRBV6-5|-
TGTGCCAGCAGTTACTCGGGGAATAGTAATTCACCCCTCCACTTT
CASSYSGNSNSPLHF
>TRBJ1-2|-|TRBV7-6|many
TGTGCCAGCAGCTTAGAGCCAGTTGTGCCGATCGGAACATTAACTAACTATGGCTACACCTTC
CASSLEPVVPIGTLTNYGYTF
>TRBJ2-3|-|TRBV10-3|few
TGTGCCATCAGTCCCTCAGATACGCAGTATTTT
CAISPSDTQYF
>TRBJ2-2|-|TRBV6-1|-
TGTGCCAGCAGTGAACCCCTGGGGCGCACCGGGGAGCTGTTTTTT
CASSEPLGRTGELFF
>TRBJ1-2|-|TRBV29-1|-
TGCAGCGGGACAGATACCCACTATGGCTACACCTTC
CSGTDTHYGYTF
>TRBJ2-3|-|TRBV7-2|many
TGTGCCAGCAGCTTAATTACAGATACGCAGTATTTT
CASSLITDTQYF
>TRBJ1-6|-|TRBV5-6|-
TGTGCCAGCAGCTTGGAAAGGTCCAATTCACCCCTCCACTTT
CASSLERSNSPLHF
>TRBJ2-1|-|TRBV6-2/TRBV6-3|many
TGTGCCAGCAAAAACGCTCCCTACAATGAGCAGTTCTTC
CASKNAPYNEQFF
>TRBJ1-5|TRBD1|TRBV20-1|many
TGCAGTGCTAGAAGGACAGGGGGTGGCAATCAGCCCCAGCATTTT
CSARRTGGGNQPQHF
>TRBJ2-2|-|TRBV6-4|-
TGTGCCAGCAGTGATACAGGAACGAACACCGGGGAGCTGTTTTTT
CASSDTGTNTGELFF
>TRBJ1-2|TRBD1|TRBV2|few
TGTGCCAGCAGCCAAGACAGGGGGCGCAGCTATGGCTACACCTTC
CASSQDRGRSYGYTF
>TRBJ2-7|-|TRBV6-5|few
TGTGCCAGCAGTTACTCGTACAGTACCTACGAGCAGTACTTC
CASSYSYSTYEQYF
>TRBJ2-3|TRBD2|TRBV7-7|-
TGTGCTAGCAGCTTAGGAGCGGGGGGCCCCCTCACAGATACGCAGTATTTT
CASSLGAGGPLTDTQYF
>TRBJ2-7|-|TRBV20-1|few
TGCAGGCAAGCCTACTACGAGCAGTACTTC
CRQAYYEQYF
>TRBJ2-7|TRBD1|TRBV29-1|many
TGCAGCGCCGGACAGGGGGGCAACGAGCAGTACTTC
CSAGQGGNEQYF
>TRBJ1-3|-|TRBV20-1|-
TGCAGTGCTAGCCGGGTCGCTGGAAACACCATATATTTT
CSASRVAGNTIYF
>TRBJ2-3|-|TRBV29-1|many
TGCAGCGTTGAACCAGGGGTCCCCACAGATACGCAGTATTTT
CSVEPGVPTDTQYF
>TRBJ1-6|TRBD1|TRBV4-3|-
TGCGCCAGCAGCCAAGAGGGACAGGAGAATTCACCCCTCCACTTT
CASSQEGQENSPLHF
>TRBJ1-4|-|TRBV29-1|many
TGCAGCGTTATTCGGGGGGCGGAGGAAAAACTGTTTTTT
CSVIRGAEEKLFF
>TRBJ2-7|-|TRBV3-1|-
TGTGCCAGCAGCCACAAAGACAGCTCCTACGAGCAGTACTTC
CASSHKDSSYEQYF
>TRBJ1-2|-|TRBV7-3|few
TGTGCCAGCAGCTCAGGAGGGGCTAACTATGGCTACACCTTC
CASSSGGANYGYTF
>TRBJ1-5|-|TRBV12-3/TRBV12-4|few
TGTGCCAGCAGTCCGACGAATCAGCCCCAGCATTTT
CASSPTNQPQHF
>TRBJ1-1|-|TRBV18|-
TGTGCCAGCTCACAGAACCCATCAGGAAGGTTAATTGAAGCTTTCTTT
CASSQNPSGRLIEAFF
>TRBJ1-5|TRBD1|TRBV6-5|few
TGTGCCAGCAGTTCCGGACAGGGAGACAATCAGCCCCAGCATTTT
CASSSGQGDNQPQHF
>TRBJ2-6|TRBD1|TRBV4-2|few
TGTGCCAGCAGCCAAGATCCGACAGGGGTGCCTGGGGCCAACGTCCTGACTTTC
CASSQDPTGVPGANVLTF